Sequencing of this T cell receptor (beta chain) was carried out in a study of shared T cell receptors in the human thymus. A single count supports this clone. The junction had 6 bases not matched to a gene; V was cut back by 3 bases and J by 4 bases. In germline, CDR1 is SGHNT, CDR2 YYREEE (reference sequence). The CDR3 has 15 amino acids. Libraries were prepared by immunoSEQ multiplex PCR; TCRdb keeps only in-frame clonotypes and omits some of them. Of roughly 710,000 clones in the sample, approximately 85% were seen once. A further study also used this sample, focusing on human thymus T cells. From that report: Thymic tissue was derived from resections collected during corrective heart surgery. In thymic and blood repertoires alike, V and J usage looked biased. Related research examined unrelated individuals and reported that their thymic repertoires overlapped highly.

The chain recombines TRBV5-4 with TRBJ1-2; TRBD1 aligns across 10 bases. What was sequenced was thymocytes. The sequence derives from a girl under two years old with a congenital heart defect. CDR3 region: CASSSVGQGVYGYTF. CDR3 DNA: TGTGCCAGCAGCTCAGTAGGACAGGGGGTCTATGGCTACACCTTC.